The rows below give T cell receptor beta chains drawn from one sample of a study of neoadjuvant anti-PD-1 for oral cavity cancer. Assay: immunoSEQ multiplex PCR; the TCRdb copy retains only in-frame clones and omits some. This sample has 30,000 to 35,000 clones, with approximately 90% found just once. Sample: PBMCs, taken before nivolumab (anti-PD-1) treatment. These receptors were collected from a person aged 35-79 years with oral cavity squamous cell carcinoma. Each CDR3 is given with its conserved first and last residue. The order of the fields is V gene, D gene, clone size, J gene, CDR3 protein, CDR3 DNA. The D gene is left open where the match is weak. Clone size is not always given. Where it is, it says once, few, many or a class for expanded clones.

>TRBV23-1|TRBD1|few|TRBJ2-7
CASSLTGQGLRYEQYF
TGCGCCAGCAGCCTAACGGGACAGGGGTTGAGATACGAGCAGTACTTC
>TRBV11-2|.|.|TRBJ1-2
CASSLEGLYGYTF
TGTGCCAGCAGCTTAGAGGGACTCTATGGCTACACCTTC
>TRBV6-5|TRBD1|.|TRBJ2-1
CASSSYGTGGLGQFF
TGTGCCAGCAGTTCCTACGGGACAGGGGGCTTGGGGCAGTTCTTC
>TRBV4-3|TRBD1|.|TRBJ2-5
CASSQDRGTGEETQYF
TGCGCCAGCAGCCAAGATCGGGGGACAGGGGAAGAGACCCAGTACTTC
>TRBV5-6|.|.|TRBJ1-1
CASSFLNSGGKAFF
TGTGCCAGCAGCTTTCTAAACTCCGGGGGGAAAGCTTTCTTT
>TRBV9|.|.|TRBJ1-2
CASSVAGRVLGGYTF
TGTGCCAGCAGCGTAGCCGGCCGGGTTTTGGGTGGCTACACCTTC
>TRBV10-1|TRBD2|.|TRBJ2-5
CASSPKGAGRETQYF
TGCGCCAGCAGCCCCAAGGGAGCGGGACGGGAGACCCAGTACTTC
>TRBV7-9|.|.|TRBJ1-1
CASRRGTAEAFF
TGTGCCAGCCGTAGAGGGACCGCTGAAGCTTTCTTT
>TRBV19|.|few|TRBJ2-1
CASSSHLGGAGEQFF
TGTGCCAGTAGTAGCCACCTGGGGGGGGCAGGTGAGCAGTTCTTC
>TRBV7-9|.|.|TRBJ1-1
CASSLMGRMNTEAFF
TGTGCCAGCAGCTTAATGGGGCGGATGAACACTGAAGCTTTCTTT
>TRBV2|.|once|TRBJ1-2
CASSERDPTYGYTF
TGTGCCAGCAGTGAACGGGACCCGACATATGGCTACACCTTC
>TRBV6-5|.|.|TRBJ2-5
CASSYNIGEKKTQYF
TGTGCCAGCAGTTACAATATCGGGGAAAAGAAGACCCAGTACTTC
>TRBV5-1|TRBD1|.|TRBJ1-2
CASRQLIRDRGNYGYTF
TGCGCCAGCAGACAATTAATCCGGGACAGGGGTAACTATGGCTACACCTTC